The clone carrying this TCR beta chain was counted once. Its target is unknown. The source of the sample is a study of long-term antiretroviral therapy in people with HIV. Regarding the study as a whole: Pre-ART clonal expansion yielded clones that dominated the repertoire at all time points. Diversity increased after ART yet remained lower than in transplant donor controls. Collection of the blood, which took place between the mid-2000s and the late 2010s, possibly occurred under older ART regimens.

The libraries were made with immunoSEQ v3.0 at survey level. Target depth was about 40,000-50,000 T-cell genomes per sample. TCRdb keeps only in-frame clones here, not all; method: immunoSEQ multiplex PCR. The sample lists roughly 28,000 clones; more than 85% were seen once. This clonotype was sampled from a man aged 50 to 59 with HIV. The source material was unsorted PBMCs, sampled 5.3 years after starting antiretroviral therapy.

The CDR3 region is CSVGTEYGYTF. The CDR3 DNA reads as TGCAGCGTTGGAACAGAATATGGCTACACCTTC. The rearrangement links TRBV29-1 to TRBJ1-2, with D unresolved. V was shortened by 4 bases and J by 5 bases, with 8 bases between the two germline ends. The CDR3 consists of 11 residues. Germline V gives CDR1 SQVTM, CDR2 ANQGSEA.